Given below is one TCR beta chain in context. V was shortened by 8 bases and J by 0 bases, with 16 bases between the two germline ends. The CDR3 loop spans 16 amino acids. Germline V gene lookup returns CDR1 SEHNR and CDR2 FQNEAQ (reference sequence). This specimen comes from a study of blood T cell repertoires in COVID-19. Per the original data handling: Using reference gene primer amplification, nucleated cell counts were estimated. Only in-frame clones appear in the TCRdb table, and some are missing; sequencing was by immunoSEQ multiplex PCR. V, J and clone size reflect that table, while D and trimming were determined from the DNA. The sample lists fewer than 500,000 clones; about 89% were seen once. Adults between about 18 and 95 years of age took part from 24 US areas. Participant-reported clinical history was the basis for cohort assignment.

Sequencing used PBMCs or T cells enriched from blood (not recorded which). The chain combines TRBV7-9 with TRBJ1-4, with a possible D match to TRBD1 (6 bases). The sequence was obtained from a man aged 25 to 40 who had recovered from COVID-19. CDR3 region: CASRQRDTSTNEKLFF. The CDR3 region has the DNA TGTGCCAGCCGCCAACGGGACACCTCAACTAATGAAAAACTGTTTTTT.